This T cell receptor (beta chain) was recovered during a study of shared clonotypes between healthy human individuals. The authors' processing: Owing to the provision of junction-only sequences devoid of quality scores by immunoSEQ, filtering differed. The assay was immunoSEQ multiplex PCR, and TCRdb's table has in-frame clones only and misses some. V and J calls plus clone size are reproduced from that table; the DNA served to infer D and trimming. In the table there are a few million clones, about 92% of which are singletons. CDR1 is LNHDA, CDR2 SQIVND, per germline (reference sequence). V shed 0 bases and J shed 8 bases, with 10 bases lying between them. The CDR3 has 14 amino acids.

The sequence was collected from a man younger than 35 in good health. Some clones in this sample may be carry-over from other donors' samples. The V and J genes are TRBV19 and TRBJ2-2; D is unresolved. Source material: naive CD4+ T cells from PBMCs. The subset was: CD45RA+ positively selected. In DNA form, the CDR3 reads TGTGCCAGTAGTATAGAGGTCGTGAGGGGGGAGCTGTTTTTT. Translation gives CASSIEVVRGELFF. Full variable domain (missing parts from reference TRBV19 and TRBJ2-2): DGGITQSPKYLFRKEGQNVTLSCEQNLNHDAMYWYRQDPGQGLRLIYYSQIVNDFQKGDIAEGYSVSREKKESFPLTVTSAQKNPTAFYLCASSIEVVRGELFFGEGSRLTVL.